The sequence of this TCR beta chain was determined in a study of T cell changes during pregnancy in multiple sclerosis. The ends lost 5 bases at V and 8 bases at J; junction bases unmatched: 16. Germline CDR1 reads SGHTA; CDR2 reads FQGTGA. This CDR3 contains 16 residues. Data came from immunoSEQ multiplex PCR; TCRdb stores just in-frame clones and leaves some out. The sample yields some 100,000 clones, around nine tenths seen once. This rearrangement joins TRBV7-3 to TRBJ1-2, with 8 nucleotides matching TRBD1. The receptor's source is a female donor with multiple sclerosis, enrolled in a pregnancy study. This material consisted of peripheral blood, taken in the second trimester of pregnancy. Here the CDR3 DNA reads TGTGCCAGCAGCCCAGGGACAGGCCCCCTCCACGGGGGCTACACCTTC. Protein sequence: CASSPGTGPLHGGYTF.